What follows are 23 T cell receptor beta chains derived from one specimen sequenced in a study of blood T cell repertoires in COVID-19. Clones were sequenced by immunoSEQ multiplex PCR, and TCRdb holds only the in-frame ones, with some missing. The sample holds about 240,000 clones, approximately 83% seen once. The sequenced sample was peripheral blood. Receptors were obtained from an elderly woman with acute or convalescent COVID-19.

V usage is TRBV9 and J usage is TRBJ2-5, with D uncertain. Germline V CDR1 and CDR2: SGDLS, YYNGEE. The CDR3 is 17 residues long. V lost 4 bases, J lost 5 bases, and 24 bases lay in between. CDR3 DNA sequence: TGTGCCAGCAGCCCACGAGGCGATCCTAGGCCACCCGAGACCCAGTACTTC. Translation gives CASSPRGDPRPPETQYF.

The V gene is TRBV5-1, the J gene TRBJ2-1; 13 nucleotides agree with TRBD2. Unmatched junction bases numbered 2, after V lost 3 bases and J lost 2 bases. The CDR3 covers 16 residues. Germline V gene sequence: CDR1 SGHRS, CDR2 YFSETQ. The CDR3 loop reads CASSSGTSGAYNEQFF. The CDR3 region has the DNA TGCGCCAGCAGCTCCGGGACTAGCGGGGCCTACAATGAGCAGTTCTTC.

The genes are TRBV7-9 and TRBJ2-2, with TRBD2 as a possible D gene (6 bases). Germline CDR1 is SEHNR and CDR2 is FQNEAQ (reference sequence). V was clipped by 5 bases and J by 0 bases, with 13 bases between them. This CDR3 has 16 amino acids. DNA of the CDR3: TGTGCCAGCAGCCTACCCGGGACTTCGAACACCGGGGAGCTGTTTTTT. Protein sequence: CASSLPGTSNTGELFF.

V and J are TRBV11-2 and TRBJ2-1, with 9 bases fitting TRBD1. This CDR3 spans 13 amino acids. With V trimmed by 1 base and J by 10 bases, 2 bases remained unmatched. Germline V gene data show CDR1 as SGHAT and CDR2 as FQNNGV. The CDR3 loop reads CASSLGTGGEQFF. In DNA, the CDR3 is TGTGCCAGCAGCTTAGGCACAGGGGGCGAGCAGTTCTTC.

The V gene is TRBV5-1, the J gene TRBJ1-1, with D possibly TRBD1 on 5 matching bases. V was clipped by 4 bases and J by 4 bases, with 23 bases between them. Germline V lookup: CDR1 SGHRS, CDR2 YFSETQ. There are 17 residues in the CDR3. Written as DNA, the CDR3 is TGCGCCAGCAGCAATCCACTCGACAGTCCGGCGACCACTGAAGCTTTCTTT. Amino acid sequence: CASSNPLDSPATTEAFF.

CDR3 nucleotide sequence: TGTGCCAGCAGTGGCCGGACAGGATTTAATTCACCCCTCCACTTT. Translated, it gives CASSGRTGFNSPLHF. This sequence joins TRBV25-1 and TRBJ1-6; 7 bases match TRBD1. After removal of 4 bases from V and 6 bases from J, the junction contained 6 bases not matched to a gene. This CDR3 spans 15 amino acids. Germline V lookup: CDR1 MGHDK, CDR2 SYGVNS.

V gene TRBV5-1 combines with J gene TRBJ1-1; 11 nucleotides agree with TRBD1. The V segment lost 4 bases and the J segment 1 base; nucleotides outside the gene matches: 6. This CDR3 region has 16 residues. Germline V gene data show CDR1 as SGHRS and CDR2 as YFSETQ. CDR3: CASSRGQGVTNTEAFF. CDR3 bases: TGCGCCAGCAGCCGGGGACAGGGGGTGACGAACACTGAAGCTTTCTTT.

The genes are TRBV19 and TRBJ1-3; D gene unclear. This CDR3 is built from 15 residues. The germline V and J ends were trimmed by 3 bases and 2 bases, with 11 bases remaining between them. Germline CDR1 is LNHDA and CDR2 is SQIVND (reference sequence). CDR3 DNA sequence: TGTGCCAGTAGTATGGAGGGAGTAACTGGAAACACCATATATTTT. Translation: CASSMEGVTGNTIYF.

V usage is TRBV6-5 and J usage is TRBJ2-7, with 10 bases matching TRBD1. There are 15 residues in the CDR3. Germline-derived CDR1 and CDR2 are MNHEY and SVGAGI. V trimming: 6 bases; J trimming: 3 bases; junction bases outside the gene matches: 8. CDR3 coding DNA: TGTGCCAGCAGGACGGGACAGGGGAAGGGCTACGAGCAGTACTTC. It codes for CASRTGQGKGYEQYF.

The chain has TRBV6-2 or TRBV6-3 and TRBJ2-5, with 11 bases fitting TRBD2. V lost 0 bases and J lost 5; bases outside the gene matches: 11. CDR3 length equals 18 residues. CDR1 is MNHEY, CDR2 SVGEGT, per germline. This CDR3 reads CASSYSGGSGGARETQYF. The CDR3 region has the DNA TGTGCCAGCAGTTACTCTGGGGGTAGCGGGGGGGCCCGGGAGACCCAGTACTTC.

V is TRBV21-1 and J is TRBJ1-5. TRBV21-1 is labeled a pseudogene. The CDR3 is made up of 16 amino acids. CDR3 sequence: CASSFPTGSTPQPQHF. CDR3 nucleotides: TGTGCCAGCAGCTTCCCGACGGGGTCGACGCCTCAGCCCCAGCATTTT.

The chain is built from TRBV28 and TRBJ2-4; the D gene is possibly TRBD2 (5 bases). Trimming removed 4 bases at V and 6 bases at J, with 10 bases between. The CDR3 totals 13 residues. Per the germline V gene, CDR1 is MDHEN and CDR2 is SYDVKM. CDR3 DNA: TGTGCCAGCAGTTCCGGGGTAGGAAACATTCAGTACTTC. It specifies CASSSGVGNIQYF.

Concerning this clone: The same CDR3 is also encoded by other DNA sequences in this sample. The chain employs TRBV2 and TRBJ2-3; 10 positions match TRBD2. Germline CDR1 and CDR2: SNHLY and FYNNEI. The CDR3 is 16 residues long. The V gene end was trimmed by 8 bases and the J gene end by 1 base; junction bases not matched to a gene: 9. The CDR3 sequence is CASQKAGTSGTDTQYF. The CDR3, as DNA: TGTGCCAGCCAGAAAGCTGGGACTAGCGGCACAGATACGCAGTATTTT.

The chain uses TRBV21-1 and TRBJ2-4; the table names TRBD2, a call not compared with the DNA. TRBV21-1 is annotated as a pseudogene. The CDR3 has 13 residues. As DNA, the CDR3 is TGTGCCTGCCGTCGGGATAATAAGAACATTCAGTACTTC. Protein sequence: CACRRDNKNIQYF.

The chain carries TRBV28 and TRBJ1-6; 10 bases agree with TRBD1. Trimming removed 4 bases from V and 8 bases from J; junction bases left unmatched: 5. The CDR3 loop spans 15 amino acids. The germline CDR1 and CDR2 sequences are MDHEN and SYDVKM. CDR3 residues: CASSSRTGGHSPLHF. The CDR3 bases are TGTGCCAGCAGTTCTCGGACAGGGGGGCATTCACCCCTCCACTTT.

DNA of the CDR3: TGTGCCAGCAGTGAAGTCTTCGAGTGGCAGGGAGGCTATGGCTACACCTTC. As protein: CASSEVFEWQGGYGYTF. The J gene is TRBJ1-2, the V gene TRBV6-1; D is perhaps TRBD1 (5 bases). Germline V CDR1 and CDR2: MNHNS, SASEGT. Trimming took off 1 base at V and 4 bases at J, with 19 bases between the two ends. This CDR3 contains 17 residues.

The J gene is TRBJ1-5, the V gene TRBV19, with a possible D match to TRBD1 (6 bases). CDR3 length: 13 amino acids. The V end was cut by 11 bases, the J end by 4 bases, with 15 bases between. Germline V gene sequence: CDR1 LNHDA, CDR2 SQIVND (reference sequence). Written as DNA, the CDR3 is TGTGCCGCAGGGCGGGGGGCGAATCAGCCCCAGCATTTT. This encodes CAAGRGANQPQHF.

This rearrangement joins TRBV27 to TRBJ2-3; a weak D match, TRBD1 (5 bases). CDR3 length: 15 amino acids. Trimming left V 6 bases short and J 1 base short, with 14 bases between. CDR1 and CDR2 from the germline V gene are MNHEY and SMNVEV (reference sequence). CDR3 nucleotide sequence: TGTGCCAGCAGCCCTAGGGGCCGGGGCACAGATACGCAGTATTTT. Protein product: CASSPRGRGTDTQYF.

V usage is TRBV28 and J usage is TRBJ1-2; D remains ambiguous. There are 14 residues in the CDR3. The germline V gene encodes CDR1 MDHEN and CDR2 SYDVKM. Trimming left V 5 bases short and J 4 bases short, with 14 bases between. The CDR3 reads CASSGPGITYGYTF. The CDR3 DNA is TGTGCCAGCAGTGGACCCGGGATAACCTATGGCTACACCTTC.

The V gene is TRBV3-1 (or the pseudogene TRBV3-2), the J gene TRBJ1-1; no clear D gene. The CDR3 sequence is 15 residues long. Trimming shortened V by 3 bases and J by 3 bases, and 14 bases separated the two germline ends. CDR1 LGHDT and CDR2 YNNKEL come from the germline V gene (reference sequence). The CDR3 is CASSQTVTGYTEAFF. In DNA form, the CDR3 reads TGTGCCAGCAGCCAGACGGTGACGGGGTACACTGAAGCTTTCTTT.

The DNA of the CDR3 is TGTGCCAGCAGTTACGAGGGAACTAACACTGAAGCTTTCTTT. Amino acid sequence: CASSYEGTNTEAFF. V usage is TRBV6-5 and J usage is TRBJ1-1; D is unresolved. CDR1 is MNHEY and CDR2 is SVGAGI in the germline V gene. Between the trimmed V and J ends, which lost 2 bases and 2 bases, there was a span of 9 bases. CDR3 size: 14 residues.

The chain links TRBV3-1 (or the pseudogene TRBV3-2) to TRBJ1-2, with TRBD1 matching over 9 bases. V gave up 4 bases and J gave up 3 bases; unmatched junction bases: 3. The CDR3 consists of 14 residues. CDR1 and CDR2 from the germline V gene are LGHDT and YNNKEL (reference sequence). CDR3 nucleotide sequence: TGTGCCAGCAGCCCCGGACAGGGGCACTATGGCTACACCTTC. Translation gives CASSPGQGHYGYTF.

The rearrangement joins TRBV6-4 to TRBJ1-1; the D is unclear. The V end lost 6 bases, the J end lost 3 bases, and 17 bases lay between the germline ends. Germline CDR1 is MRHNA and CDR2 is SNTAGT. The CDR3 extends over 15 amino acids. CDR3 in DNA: TGTGCCAGCAGGCCCGAAGCGGGGATTGACACTGAAGCTTTCTTT. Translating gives CASRPEAGIDTEAFF.